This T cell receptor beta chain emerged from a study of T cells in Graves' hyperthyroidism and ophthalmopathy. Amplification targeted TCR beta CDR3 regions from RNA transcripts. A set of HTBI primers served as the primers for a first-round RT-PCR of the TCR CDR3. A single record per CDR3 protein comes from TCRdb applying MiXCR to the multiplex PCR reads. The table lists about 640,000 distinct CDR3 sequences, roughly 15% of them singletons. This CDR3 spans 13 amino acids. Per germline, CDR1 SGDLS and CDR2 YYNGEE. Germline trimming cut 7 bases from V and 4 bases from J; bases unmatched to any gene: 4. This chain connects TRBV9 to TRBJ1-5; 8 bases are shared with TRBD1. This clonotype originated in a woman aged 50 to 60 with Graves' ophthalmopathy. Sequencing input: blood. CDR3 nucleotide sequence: TGTGCCAGCGGCACAGGGGGAAATCAGCCCCAGCATTTT. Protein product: CASGTGGNQPQHF.